This TCR beta chain stems from a study of blood T cell repertoires in COVID-19. Authors' processing steps: How many nucleated cells were present was estimated from reference gene primer amplification. Using immunoSEQ multiplex PCR, the repertoire was profiled, and TCRdb retains in-frame clones only, with some absent. Clonal size and the V and J genes are those of that table, whereas D and trimming came from the DNA. The data show about 180,000 clones, 75% to 85% seen once. The CDR3 has 14 residues. Germline-derived CDR1 and CDR2 are KGHSH and LQKENI. V dropped 2 bases and J dropped 4; count of bases not matched to a gene: 3.

The J gene is TRBJ2-7, the V gene TRBV18; 9 bases fit TRBD2. Sequences were obtained from peripheral blood. This sequence originates from a human donor in a cohort sampled during active COVID-19. The CDR3 nucleotides are TGTGCCAGCTCACCAGGGACTAGCTCTTACGAGCAGTACTTC. Its translation: CASSPGTSSYEQYF.